What follows are 13 T cell receptor beta chains derived from one specimen sequenced in a study of blood T cells in healthy people across ages. A second roughly 6 to 11 cycle PCR used barcoded and J-beta primers. TCRdb re-called the 5' RACE reads with MiXCR, one entry per CDR3 protein. The sample has some 920,000 distinct CDR3 sequences, 51% seen once. Sequencing input: blood. The source of these receptors is a woman aged 55-69 years in good health.

V and J are TRBV7-9 and TRBJ2-7; 8 nucleotides match TRBD1. The CDR3 has 15 residues. Germline CDR1 is SEHNR and CDR2 is FQNEAQ (reference sequence). Trimming took 1 base from V and 12 from J; bases not matched to a gene: 14. As DNA, the CDR3 is TGTGCCAGCAGCTTAGTAGGGACAGGCGGTCCGCTGCGGTACTTC. This translates into CASSLVGTGGPLRYF.

This rearrangement joins TRBV20-1 to TRBJ2-7, with 7 nucleotides matching TRBD2. This CDR3 has 14 residues. After removal of 1 base from V and 2 bases from J, the junction contained 5 bases not matched to a gene. The germline gives CDR1 DFQATT, CDR2 SNEGSKA (reference sequence). CDR3 sequence (DNA): TGCAGTGCTAGAGTCCCCGGACTAGCCTACGAGCAGTACTTC. This translates into CSARVPGLAYEQYF.

V and J are TRBV4-2 and TRBJ1-1; 7 nucleotides match TRBD1. Germline lookup yields CDR1 LGHNA and CDR2 YNFKEQ. CDR3 length: 15 amino acids. V lost 0 bases and J lost 1; bases outside the gene matches: 2. CDR3 nucleotides: TGTGCCAGCAGCCAAGATCAGGGGGAGAACACTGAAGCTTTCTTT. Protein: CASSQDQGENTEAFF.

The gene calls are TRBV10-3 and TRBJ1-4; D remains ambiguous. Germline values: CDR1 ENHRY, CDR2 SYGVKD. The CDR3 spans 15 residues. Between the trimmed V and J ends, which lost 0 bases and 5 bases, there was a span of 10 bases. CDR3 sequence: CAISESGPGNEKLFF. CDR3 nucleotide sequence: TGTGCCATCAGTGAGTCAGGGCCGGGAAATGAAAAACTGTTTTTT.

The CDR3 DNA is TGTGCCAGCAGCAACGCGACTAGCGGGAGTATCTACGAGCAGTACTTC. Amino acid sequence: CASSNATSGSIYEQYF. The chain carries TRBV12-3 or TRBV12-4 and TRBJ2-7, with TRBD2 identical over 12 bases. J gave up 3 bases and V 6 bases, and 9 bases lay outside the gene matches. The CDR3 contains 16 residues.

The J gene is TRBJ2-4, the V gene TRBV29-1; D might be TRBD1 (5 bases). The DNA end is a closer match to TRBJ2-7, so the J assignment may be wrong. The CDR3 loop spans 13 amino acids. Germline values: CDR1 SQVTM, CDR2 ANQGSEA. The CDR3, as DNA: TGCAGCGTCAACAGGCTAGGGACCTACGAGCAGTACTTC. Translated, it gives CSVNRLGTYEQYF.

The chain recombines TRBV10-3 with TRBJ2-3, with TRBD2 matching 7 bases. The CDR3 spans 15 residues. V lost 1 base, J lost 6 bases, and 7 bases stayed unmatched. Germline V gene lookup returns CDR1 ENHRY and CDR2 SYGVKD. The chain's CDR3 is CAISEWGGAQDTQYF. In DNA, the CDR3 is TGTGCCATCAGTGAGTGGGGGGGAGCACAGGATACGCAGTATTTT.

This clonotype was counted only a few times. J is TRBJ2-2 and V is TRBV6-1; 10 bases are a match to TRBD1. CDR3 length: 16 residues. The germline V gene has CDR1 MNHNS and CDR2 SASEGT. V was clipped by 5 bases and J by 2 bases; unmatched bases: 5. The CDR3 reads CASSRRTGGNTGELFF. CDR3 DNA sequence: TGTGCCAGCAGTCGTAGGACAGGGGGAAACACCGGGGAGCTGTTTTTT.

This clonotype was counted at least ten times. The chain has TRBV6-6 and TRBJ2-7; 9 bases fit TRBD2. This CDR3 is 14 amino acids long. Looked up from germline, CDR1 is MNHNY and CDR2 is SVGAGI (reference sequence). The trim removed 5 bases at V and 3 bases at J, leaving 5 bases unmatched. The CDR3 sequence: CASSGLAFYYEQYF. The DNA of the CDR3 is TGTGCCAGCAGTGGACTAGCGTTTTACTACGAGCAGTACTTC.

This clonotype was counted between two and nine times. CDR3: CASSLVLSSYNEQFF. CDR3 sequence (DNA): TGTGCCAGCAGCTTAGTTCTGAGCTCCTACAATGAGCAGTTCTTC. The chain employs TRBV7-2 and TRBJ2-1, with D unresolved. CDR1 and CDR2 from the germline V gene are SGHTA and FQGNSA. The CDR3 runs to 15 residues. Trimming left V 1 base short and J 0 bases short, with 7 bases between.

V and J are TRBV4-1 and TRBJ2-7, with D perhaps matching TRBD2 (6 bases). The V gene's germline CDR1 is MGHRA and CDR2 YSYEKL. V dropped 4 bases and J dropped 3 bases, with 13 bases sitting between them. The CDR3 covers 14 residues. CDR3 coding DNA: TGCGCCAGCAGCCCGAGTCTAGCGATCTACGAGCAGTACTTC. Translated, it gives CASSPSLAIYEQYF.

J is TRBJ1-4 and V is TRBV28, with a tentative D call TRBD1 (6 bases). From germline, CDR1 is MDHEN and CDR2 SYDVKM. Trimming left V 5 bases short and J 3 bases short, with 16 bases between. The CDR3 covers 16 residues. The CDR3 sequence is CASSPGGHWANEKLFF. Here the CDR3 DNA reads TGTGCCAGCAGTCCTGGGGGGCATTGGGCTAATGAAAAACTGTTTTTT.

The chain uses TRBV21-1 and TRBJ2-7. TRBV21-1 is a pseudogene. The CDR3 covers 10 residues. This CDR3 is CASGLNEQYF. CDR3 nucleotide sequence: TGTGCCAGCGGGTTGAACGAGCAGTACTTC.